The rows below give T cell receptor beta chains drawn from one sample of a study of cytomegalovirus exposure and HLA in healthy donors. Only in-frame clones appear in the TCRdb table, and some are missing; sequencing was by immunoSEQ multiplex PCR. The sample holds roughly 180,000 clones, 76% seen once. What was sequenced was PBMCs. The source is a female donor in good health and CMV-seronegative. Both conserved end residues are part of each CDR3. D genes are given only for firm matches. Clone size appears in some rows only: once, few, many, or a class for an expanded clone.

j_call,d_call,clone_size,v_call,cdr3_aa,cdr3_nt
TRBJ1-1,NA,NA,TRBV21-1,CASSKRMTANTEAFF,TGTGCCAGCAGCAAACGTATGACAGCGAACACTGAAGCTTTCTTT
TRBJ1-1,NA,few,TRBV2,CASSALTGNTEAFF,TGTGCCAGCAGCGCTCTAACAGGGAACACTGAAGCTTTCTTT
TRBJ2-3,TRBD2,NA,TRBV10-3,CAIGGLAGTDTQYF,TGTGCCATCGGGGGACTAGCGGGGACAGATACGCAGTATTTT
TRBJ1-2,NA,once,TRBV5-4,CASSPTRGVGGYTF,TGTGCCAGCAGCCCCACGCGGGGGGTGGGTGGCTACACCTTC
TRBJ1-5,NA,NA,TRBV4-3,CASSQDNSQPQHF,TGCGCCAGCAGCCAAGATAACAGTCAGCCCCAGCATTTT
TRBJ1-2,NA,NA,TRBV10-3,CAISETTIDGYTF,TGTGCCATCAGTGAAACTACCATCGATGGCTACACCTTC
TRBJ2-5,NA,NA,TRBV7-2,CASSSRGSGTQYF,TGTGCCAGCAGCTCCAGGGGCTCGGGGACCCAGTACTTC
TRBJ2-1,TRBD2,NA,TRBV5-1,CASSLIAGSSYNEQFF,TGCGCCAGCAGTCTGATAGCGGGGAGCTCCTACAATGAGCAGTTCTTC
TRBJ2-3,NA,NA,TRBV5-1,CASRDKAEYTDTQYF,TGCGCCAGCAGGGATAAGGCGGAGTACACAGATACGCAGTATTTT
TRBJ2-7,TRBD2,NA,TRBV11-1,CASSFSSGRSYEQYF,TGTGCCAGCAGCTTTTCTAGCGGGAGGTCCTACGAGCAGTACTTC
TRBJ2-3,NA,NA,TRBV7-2,CASSPYTDTQYF,TGTGCCAGCAGCCCGTACACAGATACGCAGTATTTT
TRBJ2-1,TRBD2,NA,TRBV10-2,CASSDGTIGKAEQFF,TGCGCCAGCAGTGATGGGACTATCGGTAAAGCGGAGCAGTTCTTC
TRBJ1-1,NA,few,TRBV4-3,CASSQHPMNTEAFF,TGCGCCAGCAGCCAACATCCCATGAACACTGAAGCTTTCTTT
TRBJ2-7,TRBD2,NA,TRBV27,CASGTSGRSEQYF,TGTGCCAGTGGGACTAGCGGGAGGAGCGAGCAGTACTTC
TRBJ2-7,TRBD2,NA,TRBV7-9,CASSLGGRAYEQYF,TGTGCCAGCAGCTTAGGAGGGAGGGCCTACGAGCAGTACTTC
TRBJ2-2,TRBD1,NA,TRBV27,CASSLWRRGRFTGELFF,TGTGCCAGCAGTTTATGGCGCAGGGGGCGCTTCACCGGGGAGCTGTTTTTT
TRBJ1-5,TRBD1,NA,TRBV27,CASSITGGRGNQPQHF,TGTGCCAGCAGTATAACAGGGGGCAGAGGCAATCAGCCCCAGCATTTT
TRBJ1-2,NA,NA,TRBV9,CASSVGLYGYTF,TGTGCCAGCAGCGTAGGACTCTATGGCTACACCTTC
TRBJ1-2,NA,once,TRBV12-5,CASAGSNYGYTF,TGTGCTAGCGCAGGGTCTAACTATGGCTACACCTTC
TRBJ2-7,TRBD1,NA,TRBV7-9,CASSTGKGSWEQYF,TGTGCCAGCTCGACAGGGAAAGGGTCTTGGGAGCAGTACTTC
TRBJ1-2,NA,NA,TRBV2,CASSVTRGSSYGYTF,TGTGCCAGCAGTGTGACAAGGGGTTCTTCCTATGGCTACACCTTC
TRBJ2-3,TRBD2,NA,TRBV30,CAWSSGGKSDTQYF,TGTGCCTGGTCTAGCGGGGGGAAGTCAGATACGCAGTATTTT
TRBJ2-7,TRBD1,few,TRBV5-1,CASSHSGQFTYEQYF,TGCGCCAGCAGCCACTCGGGACAGTTTACCTACGAGCAGTACTTC